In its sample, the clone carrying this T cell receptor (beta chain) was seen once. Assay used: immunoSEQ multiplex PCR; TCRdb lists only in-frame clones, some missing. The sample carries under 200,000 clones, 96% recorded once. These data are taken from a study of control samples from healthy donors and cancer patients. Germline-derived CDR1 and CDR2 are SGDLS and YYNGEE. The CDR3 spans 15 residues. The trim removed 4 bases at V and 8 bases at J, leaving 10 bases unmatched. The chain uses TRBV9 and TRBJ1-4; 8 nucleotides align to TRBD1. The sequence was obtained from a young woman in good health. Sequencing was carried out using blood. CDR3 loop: CASSSPGGRGEKLFF. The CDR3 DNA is TGTGCCAGCAGCTCCCCAGGGGGCCGGGGCGAAAAACTGTTTTTT.